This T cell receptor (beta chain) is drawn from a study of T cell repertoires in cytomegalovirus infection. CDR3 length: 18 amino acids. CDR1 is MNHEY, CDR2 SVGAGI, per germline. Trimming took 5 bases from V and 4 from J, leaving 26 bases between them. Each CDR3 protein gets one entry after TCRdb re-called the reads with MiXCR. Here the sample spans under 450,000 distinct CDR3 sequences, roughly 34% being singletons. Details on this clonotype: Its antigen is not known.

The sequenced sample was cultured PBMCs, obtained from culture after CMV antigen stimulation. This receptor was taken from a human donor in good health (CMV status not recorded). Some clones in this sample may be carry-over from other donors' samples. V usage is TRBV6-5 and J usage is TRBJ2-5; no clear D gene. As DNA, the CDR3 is TGTGCCAGCAGTCTTCTCAATCCGGGCCCACCACCGGGAGAGACCCAGTACTTC. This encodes CASSLLNPGPPPGETQYF.